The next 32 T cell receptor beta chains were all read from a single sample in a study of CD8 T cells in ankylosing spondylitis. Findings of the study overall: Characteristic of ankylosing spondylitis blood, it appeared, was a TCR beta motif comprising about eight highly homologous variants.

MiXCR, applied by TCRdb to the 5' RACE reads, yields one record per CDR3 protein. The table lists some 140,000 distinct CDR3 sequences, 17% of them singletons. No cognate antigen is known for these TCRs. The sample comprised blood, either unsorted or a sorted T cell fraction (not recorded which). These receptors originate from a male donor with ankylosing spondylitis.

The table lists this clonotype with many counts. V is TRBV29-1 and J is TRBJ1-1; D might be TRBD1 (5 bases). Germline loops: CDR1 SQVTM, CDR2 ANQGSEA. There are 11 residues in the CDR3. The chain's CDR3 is CSGARADEAFF. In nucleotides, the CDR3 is TGCAGTGGGGCCAGGGCGGATGAAGCTTTCTTT.

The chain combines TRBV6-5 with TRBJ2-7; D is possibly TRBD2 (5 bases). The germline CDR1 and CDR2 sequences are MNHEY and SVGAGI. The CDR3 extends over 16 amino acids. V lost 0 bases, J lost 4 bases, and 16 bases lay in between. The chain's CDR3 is CASSYSRGPSGYEQYF. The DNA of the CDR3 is TGTGCCAGCAGTTACTCCCGCGGGCCCTCGGGGTACGAGCAGTACTTC.

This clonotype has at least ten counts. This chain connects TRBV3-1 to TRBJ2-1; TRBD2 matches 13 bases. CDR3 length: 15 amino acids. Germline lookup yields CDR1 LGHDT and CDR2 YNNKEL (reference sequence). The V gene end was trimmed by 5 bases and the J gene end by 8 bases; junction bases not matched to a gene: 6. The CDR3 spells CASSTGLAGAYEQFF. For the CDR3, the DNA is TGTGCCAGCAGCACAGGACTAGCGGGAGCCTATGAGCAGTTCTTC.

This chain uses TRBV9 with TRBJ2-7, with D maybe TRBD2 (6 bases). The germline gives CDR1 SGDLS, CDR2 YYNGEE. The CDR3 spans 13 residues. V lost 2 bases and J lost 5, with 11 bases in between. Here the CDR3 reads CASSVREHHEQYF. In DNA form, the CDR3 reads TGTGCCAGCAGCGTTCGGGAGCACCACGAGCAGTACTTC.

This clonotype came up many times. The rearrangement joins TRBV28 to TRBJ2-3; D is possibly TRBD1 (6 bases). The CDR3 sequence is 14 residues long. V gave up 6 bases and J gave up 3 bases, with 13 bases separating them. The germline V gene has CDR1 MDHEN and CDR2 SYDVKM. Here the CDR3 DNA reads TGTGCCAGCAGCAGGGGTCGGGGAACAGATACGCAGTATTTT. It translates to CASSRGRGTDTQYF.

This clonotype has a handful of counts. The CDR3 coding sequence is TGTGCCTGCTGGGACAGCTCCTACAATGAGCAGTTCTTC. This encodes CACWDSSYNEQFF. V and J are TRBV27 and TRBJ2-1, with TRBD1 matching over 7 bases. From germline, CDR1 is MNHEY and CDR2 SMNVEV (reference sequence). CDR3 length: 13 amino acids. With V trimmed by 11 bases and J by 0 bases, 4 bases remained unmatched.

CDR3 in DNA: TGTGCCAGCAGCCAGGACAGGGTGGGGCTCTCCTACGAGCAGTACTTC. This translates into CASSQDRVGLSYEQYF. V and J are TRBV28 and TRBJ2-7, with TRBD1 matching 8 bases. V lost 6 bases and J lost 0; bases outside the gene matches: 10. CDR3 length: 16 residues. Germline V gene lookup returns CDR1 MDHEN and CDR2 SYDVKM.

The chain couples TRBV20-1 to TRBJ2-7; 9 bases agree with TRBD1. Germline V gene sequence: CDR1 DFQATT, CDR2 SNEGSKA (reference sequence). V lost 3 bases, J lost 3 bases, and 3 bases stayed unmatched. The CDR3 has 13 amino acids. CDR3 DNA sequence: TGCAGTGCTAGGGAGACAGGGGGCTACGAGCAGTACTTC. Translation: CSARETGGYEQYF.

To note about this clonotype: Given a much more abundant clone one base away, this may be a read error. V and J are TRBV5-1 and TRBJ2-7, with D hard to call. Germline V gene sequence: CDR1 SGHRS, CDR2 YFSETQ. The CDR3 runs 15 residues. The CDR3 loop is CVSSLADGSSYEQYF. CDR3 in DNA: TGCGTCAGCAGCTTGGCGGACGGGTCGTCCTACGAGCAGTACTTC.

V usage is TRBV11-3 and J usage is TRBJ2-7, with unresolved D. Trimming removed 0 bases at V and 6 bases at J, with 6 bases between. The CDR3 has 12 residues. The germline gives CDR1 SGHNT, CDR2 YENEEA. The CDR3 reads CASSLDGSEQYF. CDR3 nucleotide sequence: TGTGCCAGCAGCTTAGACGGCAGCGAGCAGTACTTC.

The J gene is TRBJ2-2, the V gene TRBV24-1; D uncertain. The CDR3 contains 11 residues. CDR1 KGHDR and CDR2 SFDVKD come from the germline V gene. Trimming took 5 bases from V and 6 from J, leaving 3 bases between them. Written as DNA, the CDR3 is TGTGCCACCAGTGGAGCCGGGGAGCTGTTTTTT. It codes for CATSGAGELFF.

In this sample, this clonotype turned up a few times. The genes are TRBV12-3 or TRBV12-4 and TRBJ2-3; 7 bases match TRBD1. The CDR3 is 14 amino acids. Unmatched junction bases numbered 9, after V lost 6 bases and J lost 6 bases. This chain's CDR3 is CASRGDRSKDTQYF. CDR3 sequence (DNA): TGTGCCAGCAGGGGGGACAGAAGCAAGGATACGCAGTATTTT.

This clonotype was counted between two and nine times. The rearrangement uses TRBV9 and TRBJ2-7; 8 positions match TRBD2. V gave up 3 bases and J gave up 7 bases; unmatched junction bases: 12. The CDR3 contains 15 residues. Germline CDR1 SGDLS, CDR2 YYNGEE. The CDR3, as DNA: TGTGCCAGCAGCGAGGCGGGAGGTTCTTCGTCTGAGCAGTACTTC. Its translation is CASSEAGGSSSEQYF.

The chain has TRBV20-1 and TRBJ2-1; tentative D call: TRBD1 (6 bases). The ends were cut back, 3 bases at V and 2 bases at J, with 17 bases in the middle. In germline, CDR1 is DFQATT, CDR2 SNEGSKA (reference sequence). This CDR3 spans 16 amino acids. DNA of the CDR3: TGCAGTGCTAGGGGGGTGGACAGCTATACCTACAATGAGCAGTTCTTC. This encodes CSARGVDSYTYNEQFF.

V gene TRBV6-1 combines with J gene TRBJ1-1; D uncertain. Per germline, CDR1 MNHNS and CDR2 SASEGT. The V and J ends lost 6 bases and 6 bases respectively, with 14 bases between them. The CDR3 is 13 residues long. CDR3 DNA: TGTGCCAGCAGCCAAATACCGGGATCTGAAGCTTTCTTT. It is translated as CASSQIPGSEAFF.

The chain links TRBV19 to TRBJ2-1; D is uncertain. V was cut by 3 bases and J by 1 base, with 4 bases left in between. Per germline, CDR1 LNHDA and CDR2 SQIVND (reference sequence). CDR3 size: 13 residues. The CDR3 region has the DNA TGTGCCAGTAGTATCGAATCCTACAATGAGCAGTTCTTC. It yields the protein CASSIESYNEQFF.

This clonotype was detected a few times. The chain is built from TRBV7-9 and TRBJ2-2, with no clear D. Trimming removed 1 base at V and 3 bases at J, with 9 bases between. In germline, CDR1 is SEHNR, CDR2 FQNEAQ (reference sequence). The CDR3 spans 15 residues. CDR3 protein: CASSLGAGHTGELFF. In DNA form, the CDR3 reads TGTGCCAGCAGCTTAGGGGCAGGCCACACCGGGGAGCTGTTTTTT.

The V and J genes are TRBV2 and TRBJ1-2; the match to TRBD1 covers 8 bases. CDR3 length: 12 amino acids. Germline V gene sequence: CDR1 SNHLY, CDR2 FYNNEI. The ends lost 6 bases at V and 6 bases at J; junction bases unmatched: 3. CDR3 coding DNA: TGTGCCAGCAGGACGACAGGGGATGGCTACACCTTC. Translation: CASRTTGDGYTF.

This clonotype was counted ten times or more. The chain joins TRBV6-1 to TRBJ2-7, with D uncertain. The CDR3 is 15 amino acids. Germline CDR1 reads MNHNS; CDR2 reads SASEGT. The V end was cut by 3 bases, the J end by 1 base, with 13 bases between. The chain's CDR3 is CASSDPPIPSYEQYF. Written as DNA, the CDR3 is TGTGCCAGCAGTGATCCACCAATACCATCCTACGAGCAGTACTTC.

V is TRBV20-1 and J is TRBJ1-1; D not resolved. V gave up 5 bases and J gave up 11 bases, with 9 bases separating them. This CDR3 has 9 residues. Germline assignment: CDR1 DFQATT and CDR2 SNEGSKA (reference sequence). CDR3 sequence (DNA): TGCAGTGCTGGAGGCTGGGCTTTCTTT. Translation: CSAGGWAFF.

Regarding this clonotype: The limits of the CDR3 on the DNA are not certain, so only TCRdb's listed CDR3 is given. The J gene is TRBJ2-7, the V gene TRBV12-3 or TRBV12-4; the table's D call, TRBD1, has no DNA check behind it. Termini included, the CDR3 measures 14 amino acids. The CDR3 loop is CASSSSTGRLEQYF.

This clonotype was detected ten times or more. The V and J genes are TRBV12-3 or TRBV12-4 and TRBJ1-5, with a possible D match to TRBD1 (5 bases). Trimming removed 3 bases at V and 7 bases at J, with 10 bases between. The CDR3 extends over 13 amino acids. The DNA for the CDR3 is TGTGCCAGCAGTTTCGGGGGGGACCAGCCCCAGCATTTT. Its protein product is CASSFGGDQPQHF.

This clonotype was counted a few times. Here the CDR3 DNA reads TGTGCCAGCTTTTCCCTGGGGCGGTCCTACGAGCAGTACTTC. Its translation: CASFSLGRSYEQYF. The rearrangement joins TRBV28 to TRBJ2-7; possibly TRBD1 for D (5 bases). The CDR3 runs to 14 residues. With 8 bases removed from V and 1 base from J, the gap between germline ends came to 15 bases. The germline V gene has CDR1 MDHEN and CDR2 SYDVKM.

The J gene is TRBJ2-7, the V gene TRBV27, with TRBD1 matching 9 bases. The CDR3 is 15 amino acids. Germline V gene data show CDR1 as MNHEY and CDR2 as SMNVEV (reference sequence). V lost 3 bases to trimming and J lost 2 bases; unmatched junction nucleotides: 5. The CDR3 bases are TGTGCCAGCAGTTTTGGGACAGGGTCAGCCTACGAGCAGTACTTC. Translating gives CASSFGTGSAYEQYF.

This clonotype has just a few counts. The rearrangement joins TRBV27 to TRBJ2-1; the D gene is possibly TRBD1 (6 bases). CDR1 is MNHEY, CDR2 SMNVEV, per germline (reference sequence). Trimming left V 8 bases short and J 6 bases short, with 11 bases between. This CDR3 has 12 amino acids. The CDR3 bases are TGTGCCAGCCGATGGGGGCGCAATGAGCAGTTCTTC. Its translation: CASRWGRNEQFF.

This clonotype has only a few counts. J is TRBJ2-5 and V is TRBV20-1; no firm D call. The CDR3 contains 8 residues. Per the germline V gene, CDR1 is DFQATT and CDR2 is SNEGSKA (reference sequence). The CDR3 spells CSVGTQYF. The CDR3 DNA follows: TGCAGCGTGGGGACCCAGTACTTC.

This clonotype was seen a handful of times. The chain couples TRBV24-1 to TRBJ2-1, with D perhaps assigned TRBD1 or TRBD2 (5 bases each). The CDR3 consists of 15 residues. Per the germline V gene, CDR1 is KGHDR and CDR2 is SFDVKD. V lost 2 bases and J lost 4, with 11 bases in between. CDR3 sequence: CATSDSPGRYNEQFF. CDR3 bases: TGTGCCACCAGTGATTCCCCGGGACGGTACAATGAGCAGTTCTTC.

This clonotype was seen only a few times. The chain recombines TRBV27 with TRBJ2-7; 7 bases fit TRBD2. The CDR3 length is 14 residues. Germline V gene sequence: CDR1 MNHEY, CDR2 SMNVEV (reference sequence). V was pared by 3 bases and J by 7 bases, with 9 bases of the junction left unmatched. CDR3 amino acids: CASSLVAGAGEQYF. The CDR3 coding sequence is TGTGCCAGCAGTTTGGTGGCGGGAGCGGGTGAGCAGTACTTC.

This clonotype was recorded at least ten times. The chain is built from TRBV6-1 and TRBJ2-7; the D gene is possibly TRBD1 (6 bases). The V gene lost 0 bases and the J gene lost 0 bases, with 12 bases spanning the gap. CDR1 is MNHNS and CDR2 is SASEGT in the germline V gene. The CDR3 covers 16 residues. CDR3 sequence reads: CASSEATGWSSYEQYF. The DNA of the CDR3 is TGTGCCAGCAGTGAAGCCACAGGGTGGAGCTCCTACGAGCAGTACTTC.

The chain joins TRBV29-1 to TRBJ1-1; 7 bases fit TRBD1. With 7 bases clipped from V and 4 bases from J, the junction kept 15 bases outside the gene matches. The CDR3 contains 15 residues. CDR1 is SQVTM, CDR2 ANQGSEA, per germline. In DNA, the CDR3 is TGCAGCGCCATGGGGTACAGGGGCTTTGGCACTGAAGCTTTCTTT. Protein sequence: CSAMGYRGFGTEAFF.

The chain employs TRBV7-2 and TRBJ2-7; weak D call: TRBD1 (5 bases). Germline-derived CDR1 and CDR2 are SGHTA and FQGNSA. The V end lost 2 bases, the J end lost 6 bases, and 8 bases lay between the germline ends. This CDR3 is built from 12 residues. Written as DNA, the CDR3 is TGTGCCAGCAGCTTACAGGGTATCGAGCAGTACTTC. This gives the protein CASSLQGIEQYF.

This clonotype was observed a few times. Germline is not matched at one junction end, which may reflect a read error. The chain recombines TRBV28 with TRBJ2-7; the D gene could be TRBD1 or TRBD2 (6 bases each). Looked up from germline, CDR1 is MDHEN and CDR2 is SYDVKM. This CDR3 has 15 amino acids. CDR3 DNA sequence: TGTGCCAGCACTTTATCGCGGGACACCTCCTACGAGCAGTACTTC. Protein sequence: CASTLSRDTSYEQYF.